Given below is one TCR beta chain in context. This clonotype was seen ten or more times. Its antigen is still unknown. Base-call qualities are not available, and no considerably larger clone is one nucleotide away. Libraries were constructed by PCR. For sequencing, an Illumina HiSeq 4000 was employed. Preparation of bulk TCR libraries followed a previously described approach, with the TCR primers listed in Table S5. Total RNA was purified with the Qiagen AllPrep DNA/RNA kit. Before analysis, reads from multiple sequencing runs of the same library were pooled. The study's own analysis went as follows. Only reads with exact TCR constant sequence were kept, trimmed to 150 nt, and grouped by their 12-nt molecular barcodes. Within each barcode group, reads were sub-clustered at a 15% Levenshtein threshold, and quality-weighted consensus sequences were built per RNA molecule. Non-functional sequences were excluded, and lower-count sequences lying one edit away from another sequence were also excluded. Barcode sub-clusters with fewer than 20% of the maximum read count were removed, based on fitting two negative binomial distributions. TCRdb took the public reads, trimmed them with fastp at Q25, ran MiXCR for clone calling and kept in-frame beta chains. Each record represents a unique CDR3 protein, reported with the most common genes and DNA among its rows. The V and J calls, along with clone size, are taken from TCRdb and not from the paper's own processing. A total of 490,000 or so distinct CDR3 sequences appear in this sample, 20% to 25% of them only once. 0.84% of the sample is taken by the ten largest.

Naive CD8 T cell libraries were made from around 18,000 to 910,000 sorted cells using 10%, 30% or 50% of purified RNA. On a BD FACSAria II, naive CD8 T cells were FACS-sorted as CD8+CD4-CCR7+CD45RA+ and collected into RLT Plus buffer. Roughly ten TCR copies' worth of Jurkat RNA were spiked into roughly 17,000-1,100,000 naive CD8 T cell samples to test detection sensitivity. Enrichment of CD8 T cells was performed with RosetteSep CD8+ T Cell Enrichment Cocktail and Ficoll-Paque, after which ACK red cell lysis was carried out. The CDR3 covers 15 residues, taking in both the cysteine and the phenylalanine. Only CDR3 DNA is held: 45 bases, read in frame from base 1. A distance of 18 bases separates the germline ends of V and J, which lose 6 bases and 2 bases respectively. The CDR1 and CDR2 encoded by the germline V gene are SQVTM and ANQGSEA. The sample belongs to a study of molecular identifiers for immune sequencing clone quantification (dated by TCRdb to between 2018 and 2020). Study-level background: For a replicate experiment, RNA from roughly 21,000 or 96,000 naive CD8 T cells was divided into five aliquots, of which four were sequenced. CD8 T cells were used in a methods study to benchmark molecular-identifier clustering-based TCR repertoire sequencing (MIDCIRS) and TCR RNA copy counting. General study outcomes and caveats: A single cell's worth of spiked-in Jurkat TCR RNA was reported detectable even among 750,000 to 1,000,000 naive CD8 T cells. Modeling indicated approximately 3.2 TCR RNA copies recovered per cell, compared with about 9.7 by digital PCR, which implies a capture efficiency of around 29%. Clones above 20 RNA copies held over 99% of molecules in CMV-specific effector cells but under 1% in naive cells. The naive libraries included spiked-in Jurkat TCR RNA (roughly eleven copies' worth), and this Jurkat TCR RNA is not part of the donor repertoire. When barcode sub-clustering was omitted, TCR diversity was inflated by chimeric consensus sequences, with chimeras reaching as high as 47%. Identical TCR molecules sharing a barcode could cause highly expanded clone sizes to be underestimated.

The sequence links TRBV29-1 to TRBJ2-3; a tentative D match to TRBD1 spans 6 bases. The sequenced material came from naive CD8+ T cells from blood, with Jurkat cell RNA spiked in. The intended sense of this specimen's cell subset or site label: FACS-sorted CD8+CD4-CCR7+CD45RA+ naive T cells. The source of this sequence is a human donor in good health. Some libraries in this study had Jurkat cell RNA spiked in. The nucleotide sequence is TGCAGCGTCCCCCCTGAGGGGACAAACACAGATACGCAGTATTTT. Its protein is CSVPPEGTNTDTQYF.